Listed here are 14 T cell receptor beta chains from one sample, sequenced in a study of response to subunit inactivated influenza vaccine. TCRdb re-derived calls from the RT-PCR reads in MiXCR, one entry per CDR3 protein. The sample has more than 550,000 distinct CDR3 sequences, about 12% seen once. The source was PBMCs from blood, collected on the day of vaccination. The source of these receptors is a man aged 45-60 years who received an inactivated influenza vaccine.

This chain links TRBV5-1 with TRBJ2-7; 8 nucleotides match TRBD1. The CDR3 sequence is 15 residues long. Unmatched junction bases numbered 5, after V lost 3 bases and J lost 0 bases. Germline CDR1 reads SGHRS; CDR2 reads YFSETQ. CDR3 in amino acids: CASSSRDRSSYEQYF. In nucleotides, the CDR3 is TGCGCCAGCAGCTCTCGGGACAGGAGCTCCTACGAGCAGTACTTC. Full variable domain (outside the CDR3, taken from reference TRBV5-1 and TRBJ2-7): KAGVTQTPRYLIKTRGQQVTLSCSPISGHRSVSWYQQTPGQGLQFLFEYFSETQRNKGNFPGRFSGRQFSNSRSEMNVSTLELGDSALYLCASSSRDRSSYEQYFGPGTRLTVT.

This clonotype occurred many times. The chain uses TRBV7-9 and TRBJ2-4; D gene ambiguous. The CDR3 length is 15 residues. Deletions cut 5 bases from V and 0 bases from J, with 11 bases between. The V gene's germline CDR1 is SEHNR and CDR2 FQNEAQ (reference sequence). The CDR3 bases are TGTGCCAGCAGCCCTCCGGCTGTAGCCAAAAACATTCAGTACTTC. It codes for CASSPPAVAKNIQYF.

This clonotype was recorded a few times. The V gene is TRBV20-1, the J gene TRBJ2-1, with D possibly TRBD2 on 6 matching bases. The V end lost 3 bases, the J end lost 2 bases, and 11 bases lay between the germline ends. CDR3 length: 14 residues. CDR1 DFQATT and CDR2 SNEGSKA come from the germline V gene (reference sequence). The CDR3 protein is CSARSGSTYNEQFF. CDR3 in DNA: TGCAGTGCTAGGAGCGGGTCCACCTACAATGAGCAGTTCTTC.

This clonotype was recorded many times. The gene calls are TRBV12-3 or TRBV12-4 and TRBJ2-7, with TRBD2 matching over 7 bases. The CDR3 runs 14 residues. The ends lost 5 bases at V and 0 bases at J; junction bases unmatched: 4. This CDR3 is CASSLGRGSYEQYF. The CDR3, as DNA: TGTGCCAGCAGTCTAGGGAGGGGCTCCTACGAGCAGTACTTC.

This clonotype was counted many times. V and J are TRBV29-1 and TRBJ2-1; D might be TRBD2 (5 bases). Per the germline V gene, CDR1 is SQVTM and CDR2 is ANQGSEA. Trimming shortened V by 6 bases and J by 0 bases, and 15 bases separated the two germline ends. The CDR3 length is 15 residues. As DNA, the CDR3 is TGCAGCGTGCGACGGGCGGGTAGCTCCTACAATGAGCAGTTCTTC. It is translated as CSVRRAGSSYNEQFF.

The chain joins TRBV20-1 to TRBJ1-1; D gene unclear. The V gene lost 6 bases and the J gene lost 1 base, with 6 bases spanning the gap. CDR1 and CDR2 (germline): DFQATT, SNEGSKA (reference sequence). CDR3 length: 11 residues. The CDR3 is CSATQNTEAFF. CDR3 DNA: TGCAGTGCCACTCAGAACACTGAAGCTTTCTTT.

The V and J genes are TRBV7-2 and TRBJ1-1; D is possibly TRBD1 (6 bases). Per the germline V gene, CDR1 is SGHTA and CDR2 is FQGNSA. This CDR3 is 15 amino acids long. With 1 base removed from V and 5 bases from J, the gap between germline ends came to 14 bases. CDR3 sequence (DNA): TGTGCCAGCAGCTTAGAGGGGGTTGGTGGTACTGAAGCTTTCTTT. Protein: CASSLEGVGGTEAFF.

The table lists this clonotype with a few counts. The chain joins TRBV28 to TRBJ2-7; 12 positions match TRBD2. CDR3 length: 15 residues. Germline-derived CDR1 and CDR2 are MDHEN and SYDVKM. The junction had 7 bases not matched to a gene; V was cut back by 4 bases and J by 6 bases. The CDR3 region is CASSSLAGGVLEQYF. CDR3 DNA sequence: TGTGCCAGCAGTTCTCTAGCGGGAGGGGTCCTCGAGCAGTACTTC.

This clonotype was detected only a few times. J is TRBJ2-7 and V is TRBV27; a weak D match, TRBD1 (6 bases). V was pared by 3 bases and J by 6 bases, with 15 bases between. From germline, CDR1 is MNHEY and CDR2 SMNVEV (reference sequence). This CDR3 spans 14 amino acids. In DNA form, the CDR3 reads TGTGCCAGCAGTTTGGGGACGGCCAGGGGCGAGCAGTACTTC. Translation gives CASSLGTARGEQYF.

The chain recombines TRBV2 with TRBJ2-3; D perhaps matches TRBD1 (6 bases). V gave up 3 bases and J gave up 4 bases, with 11 bases separating them. Germline V gene lookup returns CDR1 SNHLY and CDR2 FYNNEI. This CDR3 contains 14 residues. This chain's CDR3 is CASSDEGVADTQYF. The DNA for the CDR3 is TGTGCCAGCAGTGATGAGGGGGTGGCAGATACGCAGTATTTT. Supplemented by reference TRBV2 and TRBJ2-3, the full variable domain reads EPEVTQTPSHQVTQMGQEVILRCVPISNHLYFYWYRQILGQKVEFLVSFYNNEISEKSEIFDDQFSVERPDGSNFTLKIRSTKLEDSAMYFCASSDEGVADTQYFGPGTRLTVL.

The chain couples TRBV11-2 to TRBJ2-1, with D possibly called TRBD1 or TRBD2 (5 bases each). The CDR3 sequence is 13 residues long. Germline assignment: CDR1 SGHAT and CDR2 FQNNGV. The ends were cut back, 5 bases at V and 7 bases at J, with 12 bases in the middle. The chain's CDR3 is CASSPGTRNEQFF. The CDR3 bases are TGTGCCAGCAGCCCGGGGACGCGGAATGAGCAGTTCTTC.

The chain recombines TRBV2 with TRBJ2-1, with a tentative D call TRBD2 (6 bases). Germline V gives CDR1 SNHLY, CDR2 FYNNEI. V lost 6 bases and J lost 5, with 14 bases in between. This CDR3 has 14 residues. The CDR3 DNA reads as TGTGCCAGCAGCCCCGGGACTTTTAACAATGAGCAGTTCTTC. It codes for CASSPGTFNNEQFF.

V and J are TRBV7-2 and TRBJ1-4; TRBD1 aligns across 8 bases. The CDR3 totals 15 residues. Per the germline V gene, CDR1 is SGHTA and CDR2 is FQGNSA. V shed 0 bases, J shed 5 bases, and the junction held 2 bases outside the gene matches. Here the CDR3 reads CASSLARTGNEKLFF. As DNA, the CDR3 is TGTGCCAGCAGCTTAGCGCGGACAGGGAATGAAAAACTGTTTTTT.

This clonotype was seen a few times. This chain joins TRBV18 and TRBJ2-2; no firm D call. Trimming removed 1 base at V and 1 base at J, with 13 bases between. The germline CDR1 and CDR2 sequences are KGHSH and LQKENI. The CDR3 totals 17 residues. The CDR3 DNA sequence: TGTGCCAGCTCACCACTGGTCAGACCACTGAACACCGGGGAGCTGTTTTTT. It yields the protein CASSPLVRPLNTGELFF.